This TCR beta chain was recovered during a study of blood T cell repertoires in COVID-19. Across the whole study: Spain, Italy and the United States supplied samples that represented acute and convalescent COVID-19. T cells, B-cell-depleted T cells, or PBMCs supplied cDNA or gDNA.

V was clipped by 6 bases and J by 4 bases; unmatched bases: 9. Germline CDR1 MNHEY, CDR2 SMNVEV (reference sequence). The CDR3 sequence is 15 residues long. Authors' data handling: Reference gene primer amplification yielded estimated nucleated cell counts. Sequencing used immunoSEQ multiplex PCR; TCRdb keeps in-frame clones, though not all of them. V, J and clone size reflect that table, while D and trimming were determined from the DNA. Here the sample spans 200,000 to 300,000 clones, over 80% being singletons. The sequenced material came from peripheral blood. The sequence derives from a human donor in a cohort sampled during active COVID-19. This rearrangement joins TRBV27 to TRBJ2-1, with 7 bases fitting TRBD1. The CDR3, as DNA: TGTGCCAGCAGCCGAGACAGGGCCCAATACAATGAGCAGTTCTTC. This encodes CASSRDRAQYNEQFF.